This entry lists 28 T cell receptor beta chains sequenced from one sample in a study of PD-L1 blockade in urothelial cancer. Measured with immunoSEQ multiplex PCR; TCRdb has only the in-frame clones, and not every one. The sample comprises around 38,000 clones, approximately 86% of which are singletons, and 24% rests with the top ten. The time point: peripheral blood 6 weeks after treatment start. Specimen: PBMCs, collected around atezolizumab (anti-PD-L1) treatment. The receptor source for this set is a man aged 55-75 years with urothelial cancer.

The gene calls are TRBV4-3 and TRBJ2-1, with D possibly TRBD1 on 6 matching bases. Trimming removed 1 base at V and 8 bases at J, with 9 bases between. CDR3 length: 13 amino acids. Germline loops: CDR1 LGHNA, CDR2 YSLEER. CDR3 DNA: TGCGCCAGCAGCCAAGGGGCAGGGGATGAGCAGTTCTTC. It specifies CASSQGAGDEQFF.

This chain links TRBV30 with TRBJ1-4; 12 bases fit TRBD1. This CDR3 is built from 16 residues. Unmatched junction bases numbered 9, after V lost 1 base and J lost 9 bases. Germline V lookup: CDR1 GTSNPN, CDR2 SVGIG (reference sequence). The CDR3 is CAWSAFSRDRGQKLFF. The DNA of the CDR3 is TGTGCCTGGAGTGCATTCTCCCGGGACAGGGGGCAAAAACTGTTTTTT.

The rearrangement links TRBV7-2 to TRBJ1-2; the D is unclear. Germline V lookup: CDR1 SGHTA, CDR2 FQGNSA. The CDR3 covers 14 residues. Between the trimmed V and J ends, which lost 5 bases and 4 bases, there was a span of 14 bases. CDR3 sequence: CASSLDARGYGYTF. The CDR3 DNA sequence: TGTGCCAGCAGCCTAGACGCCCGGGGCTATGGCTACACCTTC.

In DNA, the CDR3 is TGTGCCAGCAGCTTCCTTACAGGGGGAGGCCTCTATGGCTACACCTTC. This encodes CASSFLTGGGLYGYTF. The chain joins TRBV5-4 to TRBJ1-2, with 8 bases that match TRBD1. This CDR3 is 16 amino acids long. V was pared by 2 bases and J by 4 bases, with 10 bases of the junction left unmatched. Germline assignment: CDR1 SGHNT and CDR2 YYREEE (reference sequence).

A single count supports this clone. The V gene is TRBV5-1, the J gene TRBJ1-2; D possibly corresponds to TRBD1 (5 bases). The V and J ends lost 6 bases and 2 bases respectively, with 14 bases between them. The CDR3 has 14 amino acids. Germline CDR1 reads SGHRS; CDR2 reads YFSETQ. The chain's CDR3 is CASKGPGPNYGYTF. CDR3 bases: TGCGCCAGCAAAGGGCCAGGGCCAAACTATGGCTACACCTTC.

V and J are TRBV5-1 and TRBJ1-5; no firm D call. The germline V gene has CDR1 SGHRS and CDR2 YFSETQ. V lost 7 bases, J lost 0 bases, and 8 bases lay in between. The CDR3 contains 13 residues. The CDR3 protein is CASRQDSNQPQHF. For the CDR3, the DNA is TGCGCCAGCCGGCAGGATAGCAATCAGCCCCAGCATTTT.

The chain couples TRBV5-4 to TRBJ1-6; 10 bases align to TRBD1. V dropped 2 bases and J dropped 8; count of bases not matched to a gene: 4. This CDR3 has 15 amino acids. In germline, CDR1 is SGHNT, CDR2 YYREEE (reference sequence). The CDR3 sequence: CASSLVGQGDSPLHF. The CDR3 nucleotides are TGTGCCAGCAGCTTAGTCGGACAGGGGGATTCACCCCTCCACTTT.

In this sample, this clone turned up once. Its ends do not fully match the called genes, so a read error is possible. The chain is built from TRBV7-7 and TRBJ2-1, with 10 bases matching TRBD1. The CDR3 has 15 residues. Germline V gives CDR1 SSHAT, CDR2 FNYEAQ (reference sequence). CDR3 sequence: CASSLGQGTYNEQFF. Here the CDR3 DNA reads TGTGCTAGCAGCCTGGGACAGGGGACCTACAATGAGCAGTTCTTC.

This rearrangement joins TRBV6-5 to TRBJ1-5; 9 nucleotides line up with TRBD1. CDR3 length equals 15 residues. Germline V gene data show CDR1 as MNHEY and CDR2 as SVGAGI. Trimming removed 5 bases from V and 6 bases from J; junction bases left unmatched: 8. CDR3 in amino acids: CASSNGQGTIQPQHF. CDR3 DNA: TGTGCCAGCAGTAACGGACAGGGGACTATTCAGCCCCAGCATTTT.

The V and J genes are TRBV25-1 and TRBJ2-3, with unresolved D. Trimming stripped 9 bases from V and 2 bases from J, with 9 bases between. The CDR3 is 12 amino acids. CDR1 and CDR2 (germline): MGHDK, SYGVNS. This chain's CDR3 is CASSGYTDTQYF. CDR3 sequence (DNA): TGTGCCAGTTCAGGTTACACAGATACGCAGTATTTT.

CDR3 nucleotide sequence: TGTGCCAGCAGTGTTTCGAGCTATGGCTACACCTTC. Translated: CASSVSSYGYTF. The chain joins TRBV6-1 to TRBJ1-2; D is unresolved. This CDR3 spans 12 amino acids. V dropped 4 bases and J dropped 4 bases, with 7 bases sitting between them. Germline V lookup: CDR1 MNHNS, CDR2 SASEGT.

This clone has a single count. In DNA, the CDR3 is TGTGCCAGTAGTATGGAGAAAGGACTAGCGTACAATGAGCAGTTCTTC. Protein sequence: CASSMEKGLAYNEQFF. The chain recombines TRBV19 with TRBJ2-1; TRBD2 aligns across 9 bases. Looked up from germline, CDR1 is LNHDA and CDR2 is SQIVND (reference sequence). The CDR3 totals 16 residues. V shed 3 bases and J 4 bases; nucleotides not matched to a gene: 7.

V usage is TRBV19 and J usage is TRBJ1-5; D unclear. This CDR3 is built from 13 residues. CDR1 is LNHDA, CDR2 SQIVND, per germline (reference sequence). The V end lost 3 bases, the J end lost 4 bases, and 7 bases lay between the germline ends. The CDR3 DNA follows: TGTGCCAGTAGTATTGCCGAGAATCAGCCCCAGCATTTT. Protein: CASSIAENQPQHF.

The gene calls are TRBV7-2 and TRBJ1-2; 11 positions match TRBD1. Germline V gives CDR1 SGHTA, CDR2 FQGNSA. The CDR3 loop spans 15 amino acids. V lost 4 bases and J lost 2; bases outside the gene matches: 3. CDR3 nucleotide sequence: TGTGCCAGCAGCTCATGGGACAGGGGGAACTATGGCTACACCTTC. Its protein product is CASSSWDRGNYGYTF.

The gene calls are TRBV5-6 and TRBJ1-2; 8 bases agree with TRBD1. The CDR3 length is 15 residues. V was clipped by 2 bases and J by 8 bases; unmatched bases: 11. Germline CDR1 is SGHDT and CDR2 is YYEEEE. The CDR3 sequence is CASSLWTGPYGGYTF. The DNA for the CDR3 is TGTGCCAGCAGCTTATGGACAGGGCCTTATGGAGGCTACACCTTC.

This clone was observed a handful of times. CDR3 sequence: CASSSGQAPEKLFF. The CDR3 nucleotides are TGTGCCAGCAGCTCGGGACAGGCACCTGAAAAACTGTTTTTT. J is TRBJ1-4 and V is TRBV5-4, with 8 positions matching TRBD1. From germline, CDR1 is SGHNT and CDR2 YYREEE (reference sequence). The CDR3 has 14 amino acids. J gave up 7 bases and V 3 bases, and 5 bases lay outside the gene matches.

The V and J genes are TRBV27 and TRBJ1-1; TRBD1 aligns across 9 bases. The CDR3 contains 16 residues. CDR1 and CDR2 (germline): MNHEY, SMNVEV (reference sequence). The V segment lost 5 bases and the J segment 5 bases; nucleotides outside the gene matches: 12. CDR3 region: CASSKRGQGRFTEAFF. The CDR3 region has the DNA TGTGCCAGCAGTAAGCGAGGACAGGGGCGGTTTACTGAAGCTTTCTTT.

This clone was observed a single time. This chain uses TRBV18 with TRBJ2-7; TRBD1 matches at 8 bases. The germline gives CDR1 KGHSH, CDR2 LQKENI. Trimming at V came to 3 bases and at J to 2 bases, leaving 3 bases not matched to a gene. The CDR3 contains 14 residues. CDR3 region: CASSPGQDAYEQYF. The DNA for the CDR3 is TGTGCCAGCTCACCGGGACAGGACGCCTACGAGCAGTACTTC. Supplemented by reference TRBV18 and TRBJ2-7, the full variable domain reads NAGVMQNPRHLVRRRGQEARLRCSPMKGHSHVYWYRQLPEEGLKFMVYLQKENIIDESGMPKERFSAEFPKEGPSILRIQQVVRGDSAAYFCASSPGQDAYEQYFGPGTRLTVT.

The V and J genes are TRBV2 and TRBJ1-4; 10 nucleotides align to TRBD1. CDR3 length: 14 amino acids. Germline V gene data show CDR1 as SNHLY and CDR2 as FYNNEI. The V segment lost 6 bases and the J segment 3 bases; nucleotides outside the gene matches: 1. CDR3 in DNA: TGTGCCAGCAGAGGGACAGGGGCTAATGAAAAACTGTTTTTT. It yields the protein CASRGTGANEKLFF.

The chain employs TRBV7-6 and TRBJ2-7; 7 nucleotides agree with TRBD1. The CDR3 sequence is 13 residues long. Per the germline V gene, CDR1 is SGHVS and CDR2 is FNYEAQ. V lost 5 bases to trimming and J lost 3 bases; unmatched junction nucleotides: 4. The DNA of the CDR3 is TGTGCCAGCAGCAAGACAGGGTACTACGAGCAGTACTTC. It is translated as CASSKTGYYEQYF. The full variable domain, completed using reference TRBV7-6 and TRBJ2-7, is GAGVSQSPRYKVTKRGQDVALRCDPISGHVSLYWYRQALGQGPEFLTYFNYEAQQDKSGLPNDRFSAERPEGSISTLTIQRTEQRDSAMYRCASSKTGYYEQYFGPGTRLTVT.

This chain uses TRBV9 with TRBJ2-7; a possible D gene is TRBD2 (5 bases). The V end lost 0 bases, the J end lost 3 bases, and 13 bases lay between the germline ends. Germline assignment: CDR1 SGDLS and CDR2 YYNGEE. This CDR3 contains 15 residues. The CDR3 loop is CASSVGPSYNYEQYF. CDR3 coding DNA: TGTGCCAGCAGCGTAGGACCTAGCTACAACTACGAGCAGTACTTC.

The rearrangement links TRBV5-1 to TRBJ2-5; D not resolved. CDR3 size: 13 residues. Germline lookup yields CDR1 SGHRS and CDR2 YFSETQ. V lost 0 bases to trimming and J lost 5 bases, with 8 bases between them. The CDR3, as DNA: TGCGCCAGCAGCTTGGCCCACGGGGAGACCCAGTACTTC. Protein sequence: CASSLAHGETQYF.

The chain uses TRBV18 and TRBJ2-7; 9 bases are shared with TRBD1. Trimming took 5 bases from V and 0 from J; bases not matched to a gene: 5. Germline CDR1 KGHSH, CDR2 LQKENI. The CDR3 has 15 residues. The CDR3 loop is CASSSGTGNSYEQYF. CDR3 nucleotides: TGTGCCAGCTCATCAGGGACAGGGAACTCCTACGAGCAGTACTTC. The entire variable domain, with the rest obtained from reference TRBV18 and TRBJ2-7, is as follows: NAGVMQNPRHLVRRRGQEARLRCSPMKGHSHVYWYRQLPEEGLKFMVYLQKENIIDESGMPKERFSAEFPKEGPSILRIQQVVRGDSAAYFCASSSGTGNSYEQYFGPGTRLTVT.

This clone was recorded many times. At the DNA level, this CDR3 is encoded by other sequences in the same sample as well. The chain employs TRBV6-1 and TRBJ1-2, with a weak D call TRBD1 (6 bases). Germline V gene lookup returns CDR1 MNHNS and CDR2 SASEGT. V was shortened by 3 bases and J by 2 bases, with 10 bases between the two germline ends. This CDR3 is built from 14 residues. In nucleotides, the CDR3 is TGTGCCAGCAGTGATGTGGACAGAAACTATGGCTACACCTTC. As protein: CASSDVDRNYGYTF.

Regarding this clone: A far more abundant clone sits one base away, making this likely a read error. The genes are TRBV4-2 and TRBJ2-1; TRBD2 agrees at 7 bases. CDR1 and CDR2 (germline): LGHNA, YNFKEQ. This CDR3 contains 16 residues. V trimming: 0 bases; J trimming: 8 bases; junction bases outside the gene matches: 10. CDR3 nucleotide sequence: TGTGCCAGCAGCCAAGAAACAGGCGGGAGCAGAGATGAGCAGTTCTTC. It codes for CASSQETGGSRDEQFF.

This clone was picked up one time. This chain connects TRBV2 to TRBJ2-1; the match to TRBD2 covers 8 bases. With V trimmed by 8 bases and J by 7 bases, 16 bases remained unmatched. The CDR3 loop spans 16 amino acids. In germline, CDR1 is SNHLY, CDR2 FYNNEI. The CDR3 spells CASSIGAAGARNEQFF. The CDR3 coding sequence is TGTGCCAGCTCTATCGGGGCAGCGGGAGCGAGGAATGAGCAGTTCTTC.

The V call is TRBV5-1, the J call TRBJ1-1; weak D call: TRBD1 (6 bases). V was cut by 4 bases and J by 0 bases, with 10 bases left in between. CDR1 and CDR2 from the germline V gene are SGHRS and YFSETQ. The length of the CDR3 is 14 residues. CDR3: CASSPDSMNTEAFF. The CDR3 DNA is TGCGCCAGCAGCCCGGACAGTATGAACACTGAAGCTTTCTTT.

The CDR3 coding sequence is TGCGCCAGCAGCTTGGGCGGGATACGGGGAAACAATGAGCAGTTCTTC. Residues: CASSLGGIRGNNEQFF. The chain has TRBV5-1 and TRBJ2-1; a weak D match, TRBD2 (6 bases). This CDR3 contains 16 residues. V lost 0 bases to trimming and J lost 5 bases, with 15 bases between them. Germline-derived CDR1 and CDR2 are SGHRS and YFSETQ.